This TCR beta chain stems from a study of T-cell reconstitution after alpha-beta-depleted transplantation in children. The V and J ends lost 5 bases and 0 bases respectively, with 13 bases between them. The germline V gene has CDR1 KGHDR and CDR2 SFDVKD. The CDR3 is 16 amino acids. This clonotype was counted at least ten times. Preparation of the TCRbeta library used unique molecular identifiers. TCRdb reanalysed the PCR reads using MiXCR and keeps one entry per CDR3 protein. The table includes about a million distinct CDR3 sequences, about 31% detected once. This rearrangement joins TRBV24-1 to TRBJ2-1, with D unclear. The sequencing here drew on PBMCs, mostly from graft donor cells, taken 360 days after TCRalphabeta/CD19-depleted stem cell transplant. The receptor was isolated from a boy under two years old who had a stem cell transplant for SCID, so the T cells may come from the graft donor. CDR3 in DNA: TGTGCCACCAGTGTTAAGACGTTGAGCTCCTACAATGAGCAGTTCTTC. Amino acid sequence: CATSVKTLSSYNEQFF.